Listed here are 24 T cell receptor beta chains from one sample, sequenced in a study of cytomegalovirus exposure and HLA in healthy donors. Vbeta (60) and Jbeta (13) primers were used in the PCR. Here immunoSEQ multiplex PCR was the method, and the copy in TCRdb shows in-frame clones only, minus some. The sample yields around 120,000 clones, almost 85% seen once. Sequenced: PBMCs. The receptors here all came from a boy between 2 and 10 years old in good health and CMV-seronegative.

The J gene is TRBJ2-2, the V gene TRBV19; TRBD1 matches at 12 bases. Losses at the gene ends were 5 bases for V and 6 bases for J; bases not matched to a gene: 4. Germline-derived CDR1 and CDR2 are LNHDA and SQIVND (reference sequence). The CDR3 contains 15 residues. The CDR3 sequence: CASSFRDRGPGELFF. The CDR3 region has the DNA TGTGCCAGTAGTTTCCGGGACAGGGGGCCCGGGGAGCTGTTTTTT.

The genes are TRBV6-6 and TRBJ2-1; D not certain. V was pared by 6 bases and J by 4 bases, with 4 bases between. In germline, CDR1 is MNHNY, CDR2 SVGAGI (reference sequence). The CDR3 has 11 residues. CDR3 protein: CASRAYNEQFF. The CDR3 bases are TGTGCCAGCAGAGCTTACAATGAGCAGTTCTTC.

The chain is built from TRBV7-6 and TRBJ1-3, with 9 bases aligning to TRBD1. V lost 1 base to trimming and J lost 4 bases; unmatched junction nucleotides: 5. Germline V lookup: CDR1 SGHVS, CDR2 FNYEAQ. The CDR3 is made up of 16 amino acids. DNA of the CDR3: TGTGCCAGCAGCTTAGGGACAGGGGAAACCGGAAACACCATATATTTT. Residues: CASSLGTGETGNTIYF. Full variable domain (remainder filled in from reference TRBV7-6 and TRBJ1-3): GAGVSQSPRYKVTKRGQDVALRCDPISGHVSLYWYRQALGQGPEFLTYFNYEAQQDKSGLPNDRFSAERPEGSISTLTIQRTEQRDSAMYRCASSLGTGETGNTIYFGEGSWLTVV.

The chain carries TRBV19 and TRBJ2-1; TRBD2 might be the D (7 bases). CDR3 size: 12 residues. Between the trimmed V and J ends, which lost 5 bases and 9 bases, there was a span of 11 bases. Germline values: CDR1 LNHDA, CDR2 SQIVND (reference sequence). CDR3 DNA sequence: TGTGCCAGTAGTTTGAGGGGGGGTGAGCAGTTCTTC. Protein sequence: CASSLRGGEQFF.

The V gene is TRBV5-8, the J gene TRBJ2-7, with D possibly matching TRBD1 (6 bases). The germline CDR1 and CDR2 sequences are SGHTS and YDEGEE. Trimming left V 2 bases short and J 2 bases short, with 14 bases between. The CDR3 has 15 amino acids. CDR3 protein: CASSFTGIPAYEQYV. The CDR3 nucleotides are TGTGCCAGCAGCTTCACAGGGATCCCCGCCTACGAGCAGTACGTC.

This CDR3 reads CASGDYEQYF. The CDR3 DNA follows: TGTGCCAGCGGAGACTACGAGCAGTACTTC. V is TRBV2 and J is TRBJ2-7; D remains ambiguous. V lost 8 bases to trimming and J lost 3 bases, with 5 bases between them. This CDR3 has 10 residues. Germline CDR1 reads SNHLY; CDR2 reads FYNNEI.

This sequence joins TRBV11-2 and TRBJ2-7; TRBD1 aligns across 10 bases. Germline trimming cut 5 bases from V and 7 bases from J; bases unmatched to any gene: 14. CDR3 length: 16 amino acids. The germline CDR1 and CDR2 sequences are SGHAT and FQNNGV. This CDR3 reads CASSRSSGTGVGEQYF. The CDR3 bases are TGTGCCAGCAGCCGATCCTCCGGGACAGGGGTAGGGGAGCAGTACTTC.

The chain carries TRBV5-5 and TRBJ1-2; 10 nucleotides match TRBD1. This CDR3 has 16 residues. V shed 4 bases, J shed 4 bases, and the junction held 10 bases outside the gene matches. The germline V gene has CDR1 SGHKS and CDR2 YYEKEE (reference sequence). CDR3 loop: CASSLQTGGVIYGYTF. DNA of the CDR3: TGTGCCAGCAGCCTCCAGACAGGGGGCGTAATCTATGGCTACACCTTC.

This clone came up a few times. The V call is TRBV6-1, the J call TRBJ1-3, with TRBD1 as a possible D gene (5 bases). The CDR3 spans 16 residues. Germline V gene data show CDR1 as MNHNS and CDR2 as SASEGT. Trimming stripped 0 bases from V and 4 bases from J, with 13 bases between. The CDR3 nucleotides are TGTGCCAGCAGTGAAGCGGAGGGACTAGAGGGAAACACCATATATTTT. Residues: CASSEAEGLEGNTIYF.

The CDR3 spells CASSQWRESTDTQYF. The CDR3 DNA reads as TGTGCCAGCAGCCAATGGCGGGAAAGCACAGATACGCAGTATTTT. V is TRBV4-2 and J is TRBJ2-3; D possibly corresponds to TRBD2 (6 bases). Germline CDR1 LGHNA, CDR2 YNFKEQ. Trimming stripped 2 bases from V and 0 bases from J, with 9 bases between. The CDR3 covers 15 residues.

The chain employs TRBV4-3 and TRBJ1-1, with a possible D match to TRBD1 (6 bases). This CDR3 is built from 16 residues. V was cut by 3 bases and J by 5 bases, with 19 bases left in between. Germline CDR1 and CDR2: LGHNA and YSLEER. CDR3 in amino acids: CASSHLYRDPRTEAFF. The CDR3 region has the DNA TGCGCCAGCAGCCACCTATACAGGGACCCACGTACTGAAGCTTTCTTT.

The chain is built from TRBV15 and TRBJ2-1, with D perhaps TRBD2 (6 bases). The V gene lost 0 bases and the J gene lost 6 bases, with 12 bases spanning the gap. The CDR3 extends over 15 amino acids. Germline values: CDR1 LNHNV, CDR2 YYDKDF (reference sequence). The CDR3 sequence: CATSRDVGDSNEQFF. The CDR3 DNA reads TGTGCCACCAGCAGAGATGTTGGGGACTCCAATGAGCAGTTCTTC.

This chain uses TRBV9 with TRBJ2-3; 10 nucleotides match TRBD2. Germline loops: CDR1 SGDLS, CDR2 YYNGEE. J gave up 3 bases and V 2 bases, and 9 bases lay outside the gene matches. The CDR3 consists of 17 residues. CDR3 DNA sequence: TGTGCCAGCAGCGTTCCTCTTAGCGGGGGGTTAACAGATACGCAGTATTTT. Protein product: CASSVPLSGGLTDTQYF.

The rearrangement uses TRBV15 and TRBJ2-5; D might be TRBD2 (6 bases). CDR3 size: 16 residues. V was trimmed by 1 base and J by 6 bases, leaving 18 bases between them. Germline assignment: CDR1 LNHNV and CDR2 YYDKDF (reference sequence). CDR3 DNA sequence: TGTGCCACCAGCAGAGGTACATGGGGGGAGCGACAGACCCAGTACTTC. Its translation is CATSRGTWGERQTQYF.

The chain joins TRBV5-1 to TRBJ2-5; D may be TRBD1 (6 bases). Germline CDR1 SGHRS, CDR2 YFSETQ. The length of the CDR3 is 12 residues. The V gene lost 2 bases and the J gene lost 5 bases, with 7 bases spanning the gap. CDR3 DNA sequence: TGCGCCAGCAGCTTTGACAGGGAGACCCAGTACTTC. This sequence encodes CASSFDRETQYF.

The chain joins TRBV5-1 to TRBJ1-1; possibly TRBD1 for D (5 bases). CDR1 SGHRS and CDR2 YFSETQ come from the germline V gene. The CDR3 totals 14 residues. V was trimmed by 2 bases and J by 5 bases, leaving 13 bases between them. Here the CDR3 DNA reads TGCGCCAGCAGCTTTGGTGCGGAGGGGACTGAAGCTTTCTTT. It encodes CASSFGAEGTEAFF.

This chain connects TRBV23-1 to TRBJ1-1; D is ambiguous. TRBV23-1 falls under the ORF class, with uncertain function. This CDR3 spans 15 amino acids. The ends were cut back, 3 bases at V and 1 base at J, with 12 bases in the middle. The CDR3 coding sequence is TGCGCCAGCAGTCACCGCACTACAAAGAACACTGAAGCTTTCTTT. The encoded protein is CASSHRTTKNTEAFF.

The chain carries TRBV4-2 and TRBJ2-2, with 7 bases identical to TRBD1. The CDR3 has 16 residues. J gave up 1 base and V 3 bases, and 5 bases lay outside the gene matches. Germline-derived CDR1 and CDR2 are LGHNA and YNFKEQ. CDR3 DNA: TGTGCCAGCAGCCAGGACGGACAGGTGAACACCGGGGAGCTGTTTTTT. It yields the protein CASSQDGQVNTGELFF.

The chain is built from TRBV29-1 and TRBJ1-2; D remains ambiguous. The CDR3 runs to 10 residues. Looked up from germline, CDR1 is SQVTM and CDR2 is ANQGSEA. V gave up 0 bases and J gave up 13 bases, with 9 bases separating them. The DNA for the CDR3 is TGCAGCGTTGAAGATCTTGGGAGCACCTTC. Translated, it gives CSVEDLGSTF.

The chain recombines TRBV5-1 with TRBJ1-3; 7 bases map to TRBD1. Germline CDR1 is SGHRS and CDR2 is YFSETQ. With V trimmed by 4 bases and J by 0 bases, 10 bases remained unmatched. CDR3 length: 17 amino acids. In DNA form, the CDR3 reads TGCGCCAGCAGCCTGGACAGGAGACCCAGCTCTGGAAACACCATATATTTT. This gives the protein CASSLDRRPSSGNTIYF.

The genes are TRBV18 and TRBJ1-5, with a weak D call TRBD1 (6 bases). The CDR3 spans 15 residues. The germline V gene has CDR1 KGHSH and CDR2 LQKENI. V lost 6 bases and J 4 bases, leaving 16 bases between the germline ends. The CDR3 nucleotides are TGTGCCAGCTCCTTCCTCCGGGACACTAATCAGCCCCAGCATTTT. Encoded protein: CASSFLRDTNQPQHF.

The chain couples TRBV7-6 to TRBJ2-4, with D possibly matching TRBD2 (5 bases). Germline CDR1 is SGHVS and CDR2 is FNYEAQ. With 0 bases removed from V and 1 base from J, the gap between germline ends came to 10 bases. The length of the CDR3 is 16 residues. The CDR3 region is CASSLAPTGAKNIQYF. The DNA of the CDR3 is TGTGCCAGCAGCTTAGCGCCGACGGGGGCCAAAAACATTCAGTACTTC.

The V gene is TRBV27, the J gene TRBJ2-1; 11 bases map to TRBD2. Germline values: CDR1 MNHEY, CDR2 SMNVEV (reference sequence). J gave up 12 bases and V 2 bases, and 12 bases lay outside the gene matches. CDR3 size: 16 residues. The CDR3 loop is CASSLEASGRIWGQFF. The CDR3 DNA reads TGTGCCAGCAGTTTAGAAGCTAGCGGGAGGATCTGGGGGCAGTTCTTC.

The rearrangement links TRBV21-1 to TRBJ1-4. TRBV21-1 is a recognized pseudogene. This CDR3 is 11 amino acids long. This CDR3 is CARRVNEKLFF. CDR3 DNA sequence: TGTGCCAGGAGGGTTAATGAAAAACTGTTTTTT.